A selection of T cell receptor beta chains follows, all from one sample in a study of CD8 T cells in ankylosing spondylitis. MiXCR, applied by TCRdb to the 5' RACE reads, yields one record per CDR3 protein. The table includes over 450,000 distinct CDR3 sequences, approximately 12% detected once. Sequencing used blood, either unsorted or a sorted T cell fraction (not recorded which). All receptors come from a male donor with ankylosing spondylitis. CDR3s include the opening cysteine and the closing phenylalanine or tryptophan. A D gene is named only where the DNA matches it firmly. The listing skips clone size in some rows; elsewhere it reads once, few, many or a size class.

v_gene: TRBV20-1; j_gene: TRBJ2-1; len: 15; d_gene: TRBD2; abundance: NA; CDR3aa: CSARDRTSSYNEQFF; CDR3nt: TGCAGTGCTAGAGATAGGACTAGCAGCTACAATGAGCAGTTCTTC
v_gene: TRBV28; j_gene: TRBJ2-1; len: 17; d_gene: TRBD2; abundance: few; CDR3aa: CASRLQWGTSGNNEQFF; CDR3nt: TGTGCCAGCAGACTACAGTGGGGGACTAGCGGAAACAATGAGCAGTTCTTC
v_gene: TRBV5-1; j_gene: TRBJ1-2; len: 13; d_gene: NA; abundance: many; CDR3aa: CASTQQATGGYTF; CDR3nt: TGCGCCAGCACCCAACAGGCTACGGGGGGCTACACCTTC
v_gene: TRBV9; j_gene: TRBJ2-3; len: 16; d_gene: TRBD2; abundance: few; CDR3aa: CASSVRVAGAADTQYF; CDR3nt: TGTGCCAGCAGCGTAAGAGTAGCGGGAGCGGCAGATACGCAGTATTTT
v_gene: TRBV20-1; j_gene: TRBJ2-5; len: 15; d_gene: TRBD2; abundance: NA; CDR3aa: CSARDFREGRETQYF; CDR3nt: TGCAGTGCTAGAGATTTTCGGGAGGGGCGGGAGACCCAGTACTTC
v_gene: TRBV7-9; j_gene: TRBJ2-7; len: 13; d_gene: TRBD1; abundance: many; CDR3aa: CASSFDRGIGQYF; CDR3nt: TGTGCCAGCAGCTTTGACAGGGGCATAGGGCAGTACTTC
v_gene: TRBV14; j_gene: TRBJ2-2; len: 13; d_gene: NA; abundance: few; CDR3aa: CASSHLNTGELFF; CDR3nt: TGTGCCAGCAGCCACCTGAACACCGGGGAGCTGTTTTTT
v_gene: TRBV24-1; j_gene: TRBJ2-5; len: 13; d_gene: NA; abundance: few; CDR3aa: CATSGSSSETQYF; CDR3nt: TGTGCCACCAGCGGGTCTAGTTCGGAGACCCAGTACTTC
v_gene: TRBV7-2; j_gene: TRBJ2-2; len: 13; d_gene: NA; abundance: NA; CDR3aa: CASNLPNTGELFF; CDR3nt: TGTGCCAGCAACCTTCCGAACACCGGGGAGCTGTTTTTT
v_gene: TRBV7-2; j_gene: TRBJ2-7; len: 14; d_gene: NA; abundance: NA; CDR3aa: CASSLAWRRNEQYF; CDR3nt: TGTGCCAGCAGCTTAGCTTGGAGAAGGAACGAGCAGTACTTC
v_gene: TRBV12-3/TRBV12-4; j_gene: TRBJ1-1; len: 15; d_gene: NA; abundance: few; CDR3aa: CASSLIRGEGTEAFF; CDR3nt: TGTGCCAGCAGTTTAATCCGGGGAGAAGGCACTGAAGCTTTCTTT
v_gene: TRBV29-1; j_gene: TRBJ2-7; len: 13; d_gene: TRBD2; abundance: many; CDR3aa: CSVAGTSGIEQYF; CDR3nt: TGCAGCGTTGCTGGGACTAGCGGGATCGAGCAGTACTTC
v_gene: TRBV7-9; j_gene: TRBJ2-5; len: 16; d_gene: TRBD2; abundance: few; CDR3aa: CASSLSIAGYRETQYF; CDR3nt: TGTGCCAGCAGCTTATCAATAGCGGGATATCGAGAGACCCAGTACTTC
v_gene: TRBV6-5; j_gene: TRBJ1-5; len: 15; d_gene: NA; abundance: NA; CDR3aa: CASSSTGPSNQPQHF; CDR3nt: TGTGCCAGCAGTTCCACCGGGCCTTCCAATCAGCCCCAGCATTTT
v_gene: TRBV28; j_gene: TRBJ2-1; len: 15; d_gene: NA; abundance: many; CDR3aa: CASSFLGFFGNEQFF; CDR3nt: TGTGCCAGCAGTTTCCTTGGATTCTTTGGGAATGAGCAGTTCTTC
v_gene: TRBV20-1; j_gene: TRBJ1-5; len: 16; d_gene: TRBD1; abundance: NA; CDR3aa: CSATRTGTHSNQPQHF; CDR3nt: TGCAGTGCTACCCGGACAGGGACCCATAGCAATCAGCCCCAGCATTTT
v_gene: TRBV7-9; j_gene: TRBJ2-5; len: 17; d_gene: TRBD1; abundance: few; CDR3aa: CASSSPGTGSPEETQYF; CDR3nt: TGTGCCAGCAGCTCCCCCGGGACAGGCTCCCCTGAAGAGACCCAGTACTTC
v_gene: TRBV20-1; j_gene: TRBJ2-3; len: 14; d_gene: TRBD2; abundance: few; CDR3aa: CSARRGASTDTQYF; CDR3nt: TGCAGTGCAAGGCGGGGGGCTAGCACAGATACGCAGTATTTT
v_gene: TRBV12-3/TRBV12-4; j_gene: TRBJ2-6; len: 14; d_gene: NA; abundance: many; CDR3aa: CASSTSSGANVLTF; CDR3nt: TGTGCCAGCAGTACTAGCTCTGGGGCCAACGTCCTGACTTTC
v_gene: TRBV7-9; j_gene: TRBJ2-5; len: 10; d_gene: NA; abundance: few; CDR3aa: CAIAPETQYF; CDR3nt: TGTGCCATCGCCCCGGAGACCCAGTACTTC
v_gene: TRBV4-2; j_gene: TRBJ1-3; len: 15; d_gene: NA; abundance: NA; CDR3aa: CASSQGAGSGNTIYF; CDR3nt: TGTGCCAGCAGCCAAGGTGCAGGATCTGGAAACACCATATATTTT
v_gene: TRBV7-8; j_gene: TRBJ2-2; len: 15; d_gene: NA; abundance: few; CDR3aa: CASSLRERNAGELFF; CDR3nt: TGTGCCAGCAGCTTACGGGAGCGCAATGCCGGGGAGCTGTTTTTT
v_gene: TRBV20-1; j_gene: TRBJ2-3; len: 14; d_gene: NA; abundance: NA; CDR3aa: CSPSPITVPDTQYF; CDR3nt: TGCAGTCCCAGTCCGATCACAGTCCCAGATACGCAGTATTTT
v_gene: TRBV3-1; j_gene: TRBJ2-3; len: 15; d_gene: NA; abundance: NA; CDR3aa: CASSQVIRSTDTQYF; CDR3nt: TGTGCCAGCAGCCAAGTTATACGCAGCACAGATACGCAGTATTTT
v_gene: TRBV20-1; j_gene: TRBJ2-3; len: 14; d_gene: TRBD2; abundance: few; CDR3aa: CSAVTSGPLDTQYF; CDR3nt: TGCAGTGCTGTAACTAGCGGGCCTTTGGATACGCAGTATTTT
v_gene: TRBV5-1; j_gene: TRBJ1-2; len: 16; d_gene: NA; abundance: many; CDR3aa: CASSLGRHAANYGYTF; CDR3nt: TGCGCCAGCAGCTTGGGTAGGCATGCTGCTAACTATGGCTACACCTTC
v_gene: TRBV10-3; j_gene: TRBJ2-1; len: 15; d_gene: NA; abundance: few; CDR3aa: CAIRRTDSSYNEQFF; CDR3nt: TGTGCCATCAGGAGGACCGATAGCTCCTACAATGAGCAGTTCTTC
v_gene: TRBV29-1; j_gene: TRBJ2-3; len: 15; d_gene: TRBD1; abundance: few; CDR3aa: CSVEDQGAYTDTQYF; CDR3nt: TGCAGCGTTGAAGATCAGGGGGCTTACACAGATACGCAGTATTTT
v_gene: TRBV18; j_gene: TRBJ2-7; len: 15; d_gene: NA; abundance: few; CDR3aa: CASSPPVGGSYEQYF; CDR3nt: TGTGCCAGCTCACCACCGGTTGGTGGCTCCTACGAGCAGTACTTC
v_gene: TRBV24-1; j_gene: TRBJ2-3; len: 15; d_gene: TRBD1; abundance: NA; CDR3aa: CATSAWDRGTDTQYF; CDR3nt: TGTGCCACCAGTGCGTGGGACAGAGGCACAGATACGCAGTATTTT
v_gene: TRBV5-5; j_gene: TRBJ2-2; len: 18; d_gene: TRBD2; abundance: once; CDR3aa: CASSLAPSGRGNTGELFF; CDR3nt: TGTGCCAGCAGCTTGGCTCCTAGCGGGAGAGGTAACACCGGGGAGCTGTTTTTT
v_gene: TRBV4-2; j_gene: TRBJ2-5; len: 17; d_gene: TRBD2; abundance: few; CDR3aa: CASSQDLTSEYQETQYF; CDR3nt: TGTGCCAGCAGCCAAGATCTAACTAGCGAGTACCAAGAGACCCAGTACTTC
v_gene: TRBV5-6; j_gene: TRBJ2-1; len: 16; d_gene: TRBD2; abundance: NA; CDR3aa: CASSLELADYLNEQFF; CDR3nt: TGTGCCAGCAGCTTGGAGCTAGCGGATTACCTCAATGAGCAGTTCTTC
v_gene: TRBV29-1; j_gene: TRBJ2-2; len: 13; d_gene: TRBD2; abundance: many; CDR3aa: CSVRLAGTGELFF; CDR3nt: TGCAGCGTGAGACTAGCGGGCACCGGGGAGCTGTTTTTT
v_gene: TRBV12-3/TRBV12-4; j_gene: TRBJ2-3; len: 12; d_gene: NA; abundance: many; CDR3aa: CASSLGRYTQYF; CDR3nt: TGTGCCAGCAGCCTCGGACGATATACGCAGTATTTT
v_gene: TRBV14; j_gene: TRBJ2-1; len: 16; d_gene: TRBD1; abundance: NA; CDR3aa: CASRSNRGLSYNEQFF; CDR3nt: TGTGCCAGCAGAAGTAACAGGGGGCTCTCCTACAATGAGCAGTTCTTC
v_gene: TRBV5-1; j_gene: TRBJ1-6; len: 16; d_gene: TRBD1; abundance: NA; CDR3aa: CASSPTPGQGNSPLHF; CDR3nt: TGCGCCAGCAGCCCGACCCCGGGACAGGGGAATTCACCCCTCCACTTT
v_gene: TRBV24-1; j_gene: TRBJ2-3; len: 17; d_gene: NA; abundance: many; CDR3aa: CATSDARAGQSTDTQYF; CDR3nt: TGTGCCACCAGTGACGCTAGGGCGGGGCAGAGCACAGATACGCAGTATTTT
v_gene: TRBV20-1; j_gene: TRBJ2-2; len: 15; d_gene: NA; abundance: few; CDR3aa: CSARAPRHPTGELFF; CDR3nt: TGCAGTGCTAGAGCCCCTCGACACCCCACCGGGGAGCTGTTTTTT
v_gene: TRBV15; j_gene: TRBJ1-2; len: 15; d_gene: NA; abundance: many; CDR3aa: CATSRDLLDGYGYTF; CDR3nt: TGTGCCACCAGCAGAGACCTACTGGACGGCTATGGCTACACCTTC
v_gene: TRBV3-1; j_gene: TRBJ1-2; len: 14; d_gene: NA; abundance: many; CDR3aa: CASSQGHRGYGYTF; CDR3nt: TGTGCCAGCAGCCAAGGTCACAGAGGCTATGGCTACACCTTC
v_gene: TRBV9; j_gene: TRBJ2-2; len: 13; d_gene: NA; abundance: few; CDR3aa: CASSARDIGELFF; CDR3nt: TGTGCCAGCAGCGCCAGGGATATCGGGGAGCTGTTTTTT